A single sample is the source of the 8 T cell receptor beta chains below, sequenced in a study of blood T cell repertoires in COVID-19. Clones were sequenced by immunoSEQ multiplex PCR, and TCRdb holds only the in-frame ones, with some missing. The sample lists around 170,000 clones; 65% to 90% were seen once. The specimen sequenced was peripheral blood. The origin of the receptors is a middle-aged man with active or convalescent COVID-19.

In this sample, this clone turned up a few times. The chain couples TRBV24-1 to TRBJ2-2; TRBD2 matches 12 bases. This CDR3 is built from 16 residues. The V gene's germline CDR1 is KGHDR and CDR2 SFDVKD. J gave up 7 bases and V 5 bases, and 7 bases lay outside the gene matches. Here the CDR3 reads CATSGGLAGHIGELFF. The CDR3 coding sequence is TGTGCCACCAGTGGAGGACTAGCGGGGCACATCGGGGAGCTGTTTTTT.

This clone was seen only once. V usage is TRBV4-3 and J usage is TRBJ2-7; maybe TRBD1 (5 bases). This CDR3 has 15 amino acids. V was shortened by 2 bases and J by 4 bases, with 15 bases between the two germline ends. CDR1 is LGHNA and CDR2 is YSLEER in the germline V gene. CDR3 sequence: CASSQSPQAGYEQYF. Here the CDR3 DNA reads TGCGCCAGCAGCCAATCCCCACAGGCAGGGTACGAGCAGTACTTC.

This rearrangement joins TRBV4-2 to TRBJ2-1; the D gene is possibly TRBD1 (6 bases). Germline-derived CDR1 and CDR2 are LGHNA and YNFKEQ. This CDR3 comprises 13 residues. The V end was cut by 0 bases, the J end by 9 bases, with 9 bases between. CDR3 region: CASSQETGSEQFF. The CDR3 nucleotides read TGTGCCAGCAGCCAAGAAACAGGGAGTGAGCAGTTCTTC.

This chain uses TRBV5-1 with TRBJ1-2; 9 nucleotides agree with TRBD1. The V gene end was trimmed by 3 bases and the J gene end by 6 bases; junction bases not matched to a gene: 6. CDR3 length equals 14 residues. In germline, CDR1 is SGHRS, CDR2 YFSETQ. The CDR3 sequence: CASSSDRGYNGYTF. In DNA, the CDR3 is TGCGCCAGCAGCTCGGACAGGGGCTATAATGGCTACACCTTC.

The J gene is TRBJ1-1, the V gene TRBV24-1; TRBD1 might be the D (5 bases). Germline V gene lookup returns CDR1 KGHDR and CDR2 SFDVKD. V was shortened by 7 bases and J by 3 bases, with 11 bases between the two germline ends. CDR3 length: 13 residues. The CDR3 sequence is CATSRGRDTEAFF. DNA of the CDR3: TGTGCCACCAGCCGTGGCAGGGACACTGAAGCTTTCTTT.

This clone was found once. The chain carries TRBV4-2 and TRBJ2-6; 7 positions match TRBD1. CDR3 size: 18 residues. V shed 0 bases, J shed 0 bases, and the junction held 5 bases outside the gene matches. The germline CDR1 and CDR2 sequences are LGHNA and YNFKEQ. CDR3 loop: CASSQDGTASSGANVLTF. The CDR3 DNA follows: TGTGCCAGCAGCCAAGATGGGACAGCGAGCTCTGGGGCCAACGTCCTGACTTTC.

The gene calls are TRBV25-1 and TRBJ1-2; no definite D call. The CDR3 is 13 amino acids. CDR1 and CDR2 (germline): MGHDK, SYGVNS. Trimming took off 5 bases at V and 7 bases at J, with 14 bases between the two ends. CDR3 DNA sequence: TGTGCCAGCAGTCTGGACGGGATTTTTGGCTACACCTTC. Encoded protein: CASSLDGIFGYTF.

This clone was counted a single time. This chain connects TRBV9 to TRBJ2-1, with 12 bases matching TRBD2. Germline V gene lookup returns CDR1 SGDLS and CDR2 YYNGEE. Trimming cost V 4 bases and J 4 bases; bases outside gene matches: 6. CDR3 size: 16 residues. The CDR3 sequence: CASSPRGLAGYNEQFF. CDR3 sequence (DNA): TGTGCCAGCAGCCCACGGGGACTAGCGGGTTACAATGAGCAGTTCTTC.